This T cell receptor (beta chain) was observed in a study of blood T cells in healthy people across ages. Combining a sample-barcoded 5' primer with a J-beta primer mix, a second PCR ran for 7 to 11 cycles. TCRdb independently ran MiXCR on the 5' RACE reads; one entry per CDR3 protein. The sample holds roughly 1.4 million distinct CDR3 sequences, almost 60% seen once. This clonotype was observed a few times. Its specificity is unknown. Germline V gives CDR1 SGDLS, CDR2 YYNGEE. J gave up 7 bases and V 6 bases, and 10 bases lay outside the gene matches. This CDR3 spans 14 amino acids. The study's findings and limits: Per million T cells, TCR beta diversity dropped roughly linearly as age increased. Estimates drawn from one million T cells were deemed to understate diversity. TCR beta diversity was tightly associated with the proportion of naive T cells.

Total RNA extracted from each sample amounted to at least 6 micrograms. The source is a young man in good health. Sequenced material: blood. The rearrangement joins TRBV9 to TRBJ2-7, with TRBD1 matching 10 bases. The CDR3, as DNA: TGTGCCAGCACCCCGGGACAGGGGTTTGGGGAGCAGTACTTC. Its translation: CASTPGQGFGEQYF.